This TCR beta chain emerged from a study of T cells in localized non-small cell lung cancer. Findings and limits, study-wide: Among blood samples, higher T cell density accompanied longer overall survival.

About this clone itself: Its cognate antigen is unknown.

Generated by immunoSEQ multiplex PCR, the TCRdb table keeps only in-frame clones and is missing some. The table lists about a thousand clones, less than 20% of them singletons. Trimming removed 0 bases at V and 7 bases at J, with 10 bases between. Per the germline V gene, CDR1 is LNHDA and CDR2 is SQIVND (reference sequence). The CDR3 is 15 amino acids. This sequence originates from a man aged 40-75 years with stage II lung adenocarcinoma. This chain joins TRBV19 and TRBJ1-6; D is unresolved. The sample consisted of normal lung tissue next to the tumor, taken before any cancer treatment. DNA for the CDR3: TGTGCCAGTAGTATAGACCCCAAAGGGAATTCACCCCTCCACTTT. It specifies CASSIDPKGNSPLHF.